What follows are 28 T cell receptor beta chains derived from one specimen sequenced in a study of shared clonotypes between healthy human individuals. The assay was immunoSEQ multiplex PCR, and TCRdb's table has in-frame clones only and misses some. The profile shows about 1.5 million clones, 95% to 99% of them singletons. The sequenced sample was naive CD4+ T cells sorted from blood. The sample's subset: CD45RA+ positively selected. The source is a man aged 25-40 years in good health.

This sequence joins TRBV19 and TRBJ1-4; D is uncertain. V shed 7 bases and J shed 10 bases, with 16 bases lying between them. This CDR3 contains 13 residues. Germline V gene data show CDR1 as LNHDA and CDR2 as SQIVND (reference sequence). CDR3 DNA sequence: TGTGCCAGTACCGATCAGAGTCCAGTAAAACTGTTTTTT. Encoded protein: CASTDQSPVKLFF.

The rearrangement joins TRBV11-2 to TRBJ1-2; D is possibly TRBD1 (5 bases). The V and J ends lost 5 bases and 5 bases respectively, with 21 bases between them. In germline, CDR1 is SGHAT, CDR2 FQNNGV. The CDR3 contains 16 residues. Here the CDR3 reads CASSPQGPKAPYGYTF. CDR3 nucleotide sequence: TGTGCCAGCAGCCCGCAGGGACCGAAAGCTCCTTATGGCTACACCTTC. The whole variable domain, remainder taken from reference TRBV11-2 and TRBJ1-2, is EAGVAQSPRYKIIEKRQSVAFWCNPISGHATLYWYQQILGQGPKLLIQFQNNGVVDDSQLPKDRFSAERLKGVDSTLKIQPAKLEDSAVYLCASSPQGPKAPYGYTFGSGTRLTVV.

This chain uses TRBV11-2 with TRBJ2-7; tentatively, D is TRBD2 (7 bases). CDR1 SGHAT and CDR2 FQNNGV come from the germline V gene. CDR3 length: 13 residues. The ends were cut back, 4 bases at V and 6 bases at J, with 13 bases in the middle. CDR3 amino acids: CASSSRGAFEQYF. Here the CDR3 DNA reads TGTGCCAGCAGCTCCCGGGGGGCGTTCGAGCAGTACTTC.

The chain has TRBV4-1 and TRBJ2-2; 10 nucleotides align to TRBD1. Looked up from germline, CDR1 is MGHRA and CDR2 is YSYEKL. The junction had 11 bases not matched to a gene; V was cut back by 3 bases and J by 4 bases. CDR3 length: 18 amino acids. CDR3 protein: CASSQEPWTGGVTGELFF. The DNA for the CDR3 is TGCGCCAGCAGCCAGGAGCCCTGGACAGGGGGGGTCACCGGGGAGCTGTTTTTT.

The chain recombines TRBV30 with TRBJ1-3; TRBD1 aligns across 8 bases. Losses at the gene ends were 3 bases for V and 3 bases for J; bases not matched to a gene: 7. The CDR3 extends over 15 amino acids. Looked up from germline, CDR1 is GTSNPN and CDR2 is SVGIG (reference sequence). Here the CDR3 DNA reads TGTGCCTGGAGCCATCAGGGGGCTGATGGAAACACCATATATTTT. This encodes CAWSHQGADGNTIYF.

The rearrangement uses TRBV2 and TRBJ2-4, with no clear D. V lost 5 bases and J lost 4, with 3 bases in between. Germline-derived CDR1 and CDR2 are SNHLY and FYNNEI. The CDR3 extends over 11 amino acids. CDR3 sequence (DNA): TGTGCCAGCAGTTCTAAAAACATTCAGTACTTC. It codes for CASSSKNIQYF.

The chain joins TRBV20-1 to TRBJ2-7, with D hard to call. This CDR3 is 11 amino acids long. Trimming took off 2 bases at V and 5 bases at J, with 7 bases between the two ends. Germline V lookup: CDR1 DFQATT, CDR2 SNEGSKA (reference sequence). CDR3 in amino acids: CSARRDDEQYF. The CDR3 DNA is TGCAGTGCTAGACGAGACGACGAGCAGTACTTC.

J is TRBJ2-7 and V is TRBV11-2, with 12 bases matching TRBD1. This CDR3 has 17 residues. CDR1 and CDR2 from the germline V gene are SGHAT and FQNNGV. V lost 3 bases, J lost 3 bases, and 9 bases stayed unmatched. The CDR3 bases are TGTGCCAGCAGCTTCAATTCCGGGACAGGGGGCCTCTACGAGCAGTACTTC. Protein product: CASSFNSGTGGLYEQYF.

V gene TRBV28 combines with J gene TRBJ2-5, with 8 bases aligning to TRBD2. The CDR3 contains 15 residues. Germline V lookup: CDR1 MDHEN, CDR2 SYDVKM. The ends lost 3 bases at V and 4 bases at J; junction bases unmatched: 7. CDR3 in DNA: TGTGCCAGCAGTTTGGGCGGGGGGCTTGGAGAGACCCAGTACTTC. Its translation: CASSLGGGLGETQYF.

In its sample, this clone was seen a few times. DNA of the CDR3: TGTGCCAGCAGCTCACCCCGGTTGGGGGTGAACACTGAAGCTTTCTTT. It specifies CASSSPRLGVNTEAFF. V is TRBV7-2 and J is TRBJ1-1; the D gene is possibly TRBD1 (5 bases). Trimming cost V 4 bases and J 0 bases, with 15 bases left between them. Germline CDR1 is SGHTA and CDR2 is FQGNSA. CDR3 length equals 16 residues.

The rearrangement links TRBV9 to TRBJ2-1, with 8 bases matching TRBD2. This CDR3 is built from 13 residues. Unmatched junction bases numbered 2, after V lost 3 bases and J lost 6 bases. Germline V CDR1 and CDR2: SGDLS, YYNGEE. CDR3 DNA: TGTGCCAGCAGCGCCCGGGGGGGCAATGAGCAGTTCTTC. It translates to CASSARGGNEQFF.

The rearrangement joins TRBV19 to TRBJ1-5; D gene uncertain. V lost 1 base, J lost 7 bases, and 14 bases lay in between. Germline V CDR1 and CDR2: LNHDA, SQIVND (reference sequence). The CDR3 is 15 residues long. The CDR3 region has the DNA TGTGCCAGTAGTATAGTGGCAACGGGTAGGCAGCCCCAGCATTTT. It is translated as CASSIVATGRQPQHF.

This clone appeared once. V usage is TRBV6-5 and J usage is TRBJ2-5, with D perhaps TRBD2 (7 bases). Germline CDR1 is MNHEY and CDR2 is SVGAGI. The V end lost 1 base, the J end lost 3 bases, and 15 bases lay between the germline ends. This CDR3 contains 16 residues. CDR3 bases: TGTGCCAGCAGTTACTGGTCGGGGGGACAAAAAGAGACCCAGTACTTC. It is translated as CASSYWSGGQKETQYF.

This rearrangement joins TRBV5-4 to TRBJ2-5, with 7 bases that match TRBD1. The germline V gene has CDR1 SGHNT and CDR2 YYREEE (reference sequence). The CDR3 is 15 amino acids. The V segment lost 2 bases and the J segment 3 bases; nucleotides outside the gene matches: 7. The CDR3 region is CASSFPLGTEETQYF. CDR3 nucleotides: TGTGCCAGCAGCTTCCCCCTCGGGACAGAAGAGACCCAGTACTTC.

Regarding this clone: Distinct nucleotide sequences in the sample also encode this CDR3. CDR3 DNA sequence: TGTGCCACCAGCAGAGGTACCACCGGGGAGCTGTTTTTT. This translates into CATSRGTTGELFF. The V and J genes are TRBV15 and TRBJ2-2; D not certain. The germline V and J ends were trimmed by 1 base and 4 bases, with 4 bases remaining between them. The CDR3 is 13 residues long. The germline V gene has CDR1 LNHNV and CDR2 YYDKDF (reference sequence).

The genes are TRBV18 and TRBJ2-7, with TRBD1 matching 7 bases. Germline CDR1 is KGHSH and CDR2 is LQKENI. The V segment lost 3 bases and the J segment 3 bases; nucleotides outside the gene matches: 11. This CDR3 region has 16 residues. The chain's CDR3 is CASSPPTGFKYYEQYF. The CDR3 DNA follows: TGTGCCAGCTCACCTCCGACAGGGTTTAAATACTACGAGCAGTACTTC.

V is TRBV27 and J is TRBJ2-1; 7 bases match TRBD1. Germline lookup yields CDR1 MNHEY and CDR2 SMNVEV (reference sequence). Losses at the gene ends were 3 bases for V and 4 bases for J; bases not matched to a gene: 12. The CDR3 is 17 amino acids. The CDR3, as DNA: TGTGCCAGCAGTTTTTTATCCCCGGGACAGACGTACAATGAGCAGTTCTTC. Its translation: CASSFLSPGQTYNEQFF.

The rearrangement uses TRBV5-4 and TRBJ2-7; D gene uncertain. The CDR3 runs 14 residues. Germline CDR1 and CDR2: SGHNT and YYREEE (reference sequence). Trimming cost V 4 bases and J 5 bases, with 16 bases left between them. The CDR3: CASSPDLWNHEQYF. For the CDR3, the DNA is TGTGCCAGCAGCCCAGACTTATGGAATCACGAGCAGTACTTC.

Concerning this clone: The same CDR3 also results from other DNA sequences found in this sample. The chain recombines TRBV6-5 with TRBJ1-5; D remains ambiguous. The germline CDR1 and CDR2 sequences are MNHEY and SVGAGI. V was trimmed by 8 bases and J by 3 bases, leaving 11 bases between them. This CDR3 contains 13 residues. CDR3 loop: CASGRGSNQPQHF. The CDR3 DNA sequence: TGTGCCAGCGGCCGGGGTTCCAATCAGCCCCAGCATTTT.

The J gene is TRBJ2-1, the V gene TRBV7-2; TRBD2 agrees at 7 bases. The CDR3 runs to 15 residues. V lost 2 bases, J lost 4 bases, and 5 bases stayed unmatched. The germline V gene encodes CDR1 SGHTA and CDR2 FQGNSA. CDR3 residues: CASSLTGGQYNEQFF. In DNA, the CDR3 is TGTGCCAGCAGCTTAACGGGAGGTCAATACAATGAGCAGTTCTTC.

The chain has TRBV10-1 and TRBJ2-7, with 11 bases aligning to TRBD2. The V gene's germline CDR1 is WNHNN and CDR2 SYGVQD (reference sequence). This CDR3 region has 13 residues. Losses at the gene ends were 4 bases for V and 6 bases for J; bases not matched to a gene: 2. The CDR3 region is CASSAGLAAEQYF. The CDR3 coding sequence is TGCGCCAGCAGTGCGGGACTAGCGGCCGAGCAGTACTTC.

This chain's CDR3 is CASSPYGQGVYGYTF. The CDR3 region has the DNA TGTGCCAGCAGCCCATATGGACAGGGGGTCTATGGCTACACCTTC. The J gene is TRBJ1-2, the V gene TRBV5-4, with 10 bases identical to TRBD1. CDR1 and CDR2 from the germline V gene are SGHNT and YYREEE (reference sequence). The trim removed 4 bases at V and 4 bases at J, leaving 7 bases unmatched. The CDR3 length is 15 residues.

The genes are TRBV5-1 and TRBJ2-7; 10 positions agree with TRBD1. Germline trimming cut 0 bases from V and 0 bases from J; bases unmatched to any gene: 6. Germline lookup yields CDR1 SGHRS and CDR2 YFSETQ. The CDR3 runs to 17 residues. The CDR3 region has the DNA TGCGCCAGCAGCTTGGAGCCGGGACAGGGGACCTCCTACGAGCAGTACTTC. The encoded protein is CASSLEPGQGTSYEQYF.

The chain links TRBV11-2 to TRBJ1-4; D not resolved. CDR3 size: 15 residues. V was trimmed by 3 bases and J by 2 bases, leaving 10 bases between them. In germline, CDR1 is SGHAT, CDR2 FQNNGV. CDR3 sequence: CASSFPFRTNEKLFF. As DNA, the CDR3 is TGTGCCAGCAGCTTTCCTTTTAGGACTAATGAAAAACTGTTTTTT.

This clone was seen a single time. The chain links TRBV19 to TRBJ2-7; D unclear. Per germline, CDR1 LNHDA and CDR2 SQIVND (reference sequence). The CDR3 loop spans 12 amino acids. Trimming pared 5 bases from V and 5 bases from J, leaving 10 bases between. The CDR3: CASSSPAHEQYF. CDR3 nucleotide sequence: TGTGCCAGTAGTTCTCCCGCCCACGAGCAGTACTTC.

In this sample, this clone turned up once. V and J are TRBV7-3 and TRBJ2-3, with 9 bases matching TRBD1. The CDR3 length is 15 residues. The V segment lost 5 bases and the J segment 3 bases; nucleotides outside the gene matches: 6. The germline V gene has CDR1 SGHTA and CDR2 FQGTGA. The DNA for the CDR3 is TGTGCCAGCAGCAGGGGACAGGGTCAAACAGATACGCAGTATTTT. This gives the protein CASSRGQGQTDTQYF. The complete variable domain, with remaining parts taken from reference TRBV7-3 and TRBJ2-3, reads GAGVSQTPSNKVTEKGKYVELRCDPISGHTALYWYRQSLGQGPEFLIYFQGTGAADDSGLPNDRFFAVRPEGSVSTLKIQRTERGDSAVYLCASSRGQGQTDTQYFGPGTRLTVL.

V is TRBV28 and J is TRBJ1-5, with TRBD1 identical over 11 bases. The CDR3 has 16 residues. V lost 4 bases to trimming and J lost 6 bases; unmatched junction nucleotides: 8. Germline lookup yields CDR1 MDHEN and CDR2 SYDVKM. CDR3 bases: TGTGCCAGCAGTTCCGGACAGGGGGCGTTCGGTCAGCCCCAGCATTTT. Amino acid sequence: CASSSGQGAFGQPQHF. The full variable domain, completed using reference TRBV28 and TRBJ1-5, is DVKVTQSSRYLVKRTGEKVFLECVQDMDHENMFWYRQDPGLGLRLIYFSYDVKMKEKGDIPEGYSVSREKKERFSLILESASTNQTSMYLCASSSGQGAFGQPQHFGDGTRLSIL.

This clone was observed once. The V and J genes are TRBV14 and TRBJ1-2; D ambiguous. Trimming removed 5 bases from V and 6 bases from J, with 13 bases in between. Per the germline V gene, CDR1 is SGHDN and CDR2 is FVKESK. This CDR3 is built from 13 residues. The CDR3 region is CASSFTNYDGYTF. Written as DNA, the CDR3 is TGTGCCAGCAGCTTCACAAATTATGATGGCTACACCTTC.